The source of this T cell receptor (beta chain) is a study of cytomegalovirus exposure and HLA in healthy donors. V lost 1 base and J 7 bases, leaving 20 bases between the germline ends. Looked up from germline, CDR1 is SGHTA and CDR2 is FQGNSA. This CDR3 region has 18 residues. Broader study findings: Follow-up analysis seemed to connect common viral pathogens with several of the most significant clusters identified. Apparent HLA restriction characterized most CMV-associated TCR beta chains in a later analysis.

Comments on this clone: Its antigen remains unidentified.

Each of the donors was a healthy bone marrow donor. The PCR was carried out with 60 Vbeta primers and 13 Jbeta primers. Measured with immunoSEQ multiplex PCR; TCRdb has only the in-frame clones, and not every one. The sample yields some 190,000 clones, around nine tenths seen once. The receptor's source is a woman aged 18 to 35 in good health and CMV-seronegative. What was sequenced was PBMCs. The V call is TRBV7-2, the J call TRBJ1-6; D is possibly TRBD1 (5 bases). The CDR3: CASSLVRRIQDWNSPLHF. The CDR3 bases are TGTGCCAGCAGCTTAGTTCGTAGAATACAGGATTGGAATTCACCCCTCCACTTT.